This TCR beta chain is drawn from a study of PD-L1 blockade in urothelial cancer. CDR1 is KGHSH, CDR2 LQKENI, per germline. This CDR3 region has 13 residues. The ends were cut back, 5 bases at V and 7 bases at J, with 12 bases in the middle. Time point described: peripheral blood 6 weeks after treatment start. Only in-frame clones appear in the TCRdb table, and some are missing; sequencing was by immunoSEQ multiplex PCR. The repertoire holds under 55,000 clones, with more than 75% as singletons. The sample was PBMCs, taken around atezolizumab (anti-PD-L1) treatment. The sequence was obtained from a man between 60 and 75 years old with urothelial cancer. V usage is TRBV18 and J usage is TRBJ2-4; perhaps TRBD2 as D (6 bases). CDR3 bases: TGTGCCAGCTCATCTTGGGAGGACAACATTCAGTACTTC. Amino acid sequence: CASSSWEDNIQYF.